This T cell receptor (beta chain) comes out of a study of vaccination effects on CD4 cells after COVID-19. Remarks on this clone: Its antigen is unknown.

Antigen-specific CD4+ T cell clonotypes were called by their expansion after viral peptide-pool culture in ViraFEST. It was after approximately 11 days of culture that CD4+ T cells were isolated. Two doses of BNT162b2 or mRNA-1273 vaccine were administered to participants. The method was immunoSEQ multiplex PCR; TCRdb's version includes in-frame clones alone and lacks a portion of them. The profile shows about 72,000 clones, about 81% of them singletons. CDR3 length: 14 residues. CDR1 is SGHVS and CDR2 is FQNEAQ in the germline V gene. Trimming took 1 base from V and 9 from J; bases not matched to a gene: 4.

The chain employs TRBV7-8 and TRBJ2-1, with 9 bases matching TRBD1. The sequences come from CD4+ T cells from PBMCs cultured with HCoV-229E spike peptides, collected after COVID-19 vaccination. This clonotype was obtained from a human donor who received a COVID-19 vaccine. The CDR3 DNA reads as TGTGCCAGCAGCTTAGTGGACAGGGGTAGTGAGCAGTTCTTC. Its protein product is CASSLVDRGSEQFF.